These T cell receptor beta chains were read from a single sample in a study of blood T cell repertoires in COVID-19. Sequencing used immunoSEQ multiplex PCR; TCRdb keeps in-frame clones, though not all of them. The table lists 150,000 to 200,000 clones, roughly 88% of them singletons. Material: peripheral blood. These receptors all stem from a woman over 75 with acute or convalescent COVID-19. CDR3s include the opening cysteine and the closing phenylalanine or tryptophan. A D gene is named only where the DNA matches it firmly.

>TRBD1|TRBV6-6
CASSYPGGSNQPQHF
>TRBD1|TRBV9
CASSIGQGDTGELFF
>NA|TRBV15
CATSRGGDNYGYTF
>NA|TRBV5-1
CASSLELMNTEAFF
>NA|TRBV5-8
CASSLAYSPRYNEQFF
>TRBD1|TRBV5-1
CASSHPDRAQETQYF
>NA|TRBV19
CASSIGPGGGYTF
>NA|TRBV5-4
CASSSAQTARTEAFF
>NA|TRBV7-2
CASSPNNSPLHF
>TRBD1|TRBV6-1
CASSENGAGGSGGYTF
>TRBD2|TRBV27
CASRDRGGARGETQYF
>NA|TRBV2
CASSEAGGTGELFF
>NA|TRBV5-1
CASSLGYTAVNEQFF
>TRBD1|TRBV7-9
CASSLEGGQGNQPQHF
>NA|TRBV6-5
CASSQDRTYEQYF
>NA|TRBV5-1
CASSLQGTNTEAFF
>TRBD1|TRBV6-6
CASTLPRRTGGNTIYF
>NA|TRBV12-3/TRBV12-4
CASSLDGGEPQHF
>TRBD2|TRBV4-2
CASSPALGGRAEWEQFF
>NA|TRBV9
CASSVAPGHEQYF
>TRBD2|TRBV4-3
CASSQVASGGRETQYF
>NA|TRBV5-4
CASSLDPGHSNQPQHF
>NA|TRBV19
CASIPWGGLNTGELFF
>TRBD2|TRBV7-2
CASSLAGLAGSDTQYF
>TRBD1|TRBV5-4
CASSPRTGGSYNSPLHF
>NA|TRBV5-1
CASSSLGGAQETQYF
>NA|TRBV20-1
CSAGTPSEQYF
>NA|TRBV27
CASSSPTGYGYTF
>NA|TRBV4-3
CASSQELLPRETQYF
>TRBD1|TRBV4-1
CASSQVGRGLEETQYF
>NA|TRBV5-4
CASATRDTGTTDTQYF
>NA|TRBV6-2/TRBV6-3
CASSYQRSNEQFF
>NA|TRBV5-1
CASSLVVTVSSYEQYF
>NA|TRBV6-5
CASSYRQGQGEKLFF
>TRBD1|TRBV7-9
CASPRTGGAWDTQYF
>TRBD1|TRBV9
CASSVGTGGYWETQYF
>NA|TRBV27
CASSLEHNQPQHF
>NA|TRBV29-1
CSVEDRFGNRERETQYF
>TRBD2|TRBV27
CASSRGLAGVREQYF
>TRBD2|TRBV19
CASSIGGVAKNIQYF
>TRBD1|TRBV5-4
CASSSSGTGFTEAFF
>NA|TRBV24-1
CATSDRFPGETQYF
>TRBD1|TRBV13
CASSPGQAPGNTIYF
>NA|TRBV3-1/TRBV3-2
CASAHRTSTDTQYF
>TRBD2|TRBV7-2
CASSRLGLAGSYEQYF
>TRBD1|TRBV19
CASNRGTDYSNQPQHF
>NA|TRBV7-8
CASSLRQGGNEQFF